Below, 9 T cell receptor beta chains from the same sample are listed, as sequenced in a study of response to subunit inactivated influenza vaccine. Via MiXCR, TCRdb re-called the RT-PCR reads, giving one row per CDR3 protein. Among under 200,000 distinct CDR3 sequences listed, about an eighth were seen once. The sample was also linked to a second study, of T cells expressing NK-cell markers. That source adds: Libraries used 5'RACE template switching adding universal primer site and UMIs.

The source was CD8+ T cells sorted from PBMCs, collected approximately 13 days after vaccination. All receptors derive from a man in his fifties who received an inactivated influenza vaccine.

The chain is built from TRBV6-1 and TRBJ2-6; a possible D gene is TRBD2 (6 bases). V lost 1 base and J 4 bases, leaving 11 bases between the germline ends. The CDR3 loop spans 16 amino acids. Germline V gives CDR1 MNHNS, CDR2 SASEGT. The CDR3 DNA reads TGTGCCAGCAGTGAAGAGGAGGGACTGGGGGCCAACGTCCTGACTTTC. Translating it yields CASSEEEGLGANVLTF.

This chain links TRBV29-1 with TRBJ2-3; the D is unclear. Germline values: CDR1 SQVTM, CDR2 ANQGSEA. V was pared by 3 bases and J by 0 bases, with 10 bases between. The length of the CDR3 is 14 residues. CDR3 residues: CSVDIPDSTDTQYF. CDR3 nucleotide sequence: TGCAGCGTTGACATACCGGACAGCACAGATACGCAGTATTTT.

This clonotype came up many times. The chain is built from TRBV29-1 and TRBJ2-1; the match to TRBD2 covers 10 bases. V lost 3 bases to trimming and J lost 7 bases; unmatched junction nucleotides: 9. The CDR3 is made up of 15 amino acids. Germline values: CDR1 SQVTM, CDR2 ANQGSEA. CDR3 bases: TGCAGCGTTGAGGTAGCGGGAGGATCCGTGAATGAGCAGTTCTTC. Its translation is CSVEVAGGSVNEQFF.

This clonotype appeared a few times. This chain connects TRBV6-2 or TRBV6-3 to TRBJ2-1; 11 bases match TRBD2. The CDR3 runs to 16 residues. The V segment lost 5 bases and the J segment 6 bases; nucleotides outside the gene matches: 9. The V gene's germline CDR1 is MNHEY and CDR2 SVGEGT. The CDR3 nucleotides read TGTGCCAGCAGTGGTAGCGGGGGGGCCTCCCCCAATGAGCAGTTCTTC. It encodes CASSGSGGASPNEQFF.

This clonotype came up a few times. The rearrangement uses TRBV7-8 and TRBJ2-3; the D is unclear. Trimming cost V 1 base and J 2 bases, with 13 bases left between them. The CDR3 runs to 16 residues. Germline CDR1 SGHVS, CDR2 FQNEAQ. In DNA form, the CDR3 reads TGTGCCAGCAGCTTAGTAAACGGTTATTACACAGATACGCAGTATTTT. It specifies CASSLVNGYYTDTQYF. Using reference TRBV7-8 and TRBJ2-3 for the parts outside the CDR3, the full variable domain is GAGVSQSPRYKVAKRGQDVALRCDPISGHVSLFWYQQALGQGPEFLTYFQNEAQLDKSGLPSDRFFAERPEGSVSTLKIQRTQQEDSAVYLCASSLVNGYYTDTQYFGPGTRLTVL.

This chain's CDR3 is CASSHTTNTEAFF. CDR3 DNA sequence: TGTGCCAGCAGCCATACTACGAACACTGAAGCTTTCTTT. V usage is TRBV4-2 and J usage is TRBJ1-1; D is uncertain. The ends were cut back, 3 bases at V and 1 base at J, with 6 bases in the middle. The germline gives CDR1 LGHNA, CDR2 YNFKEQ. The CDR3 sequence is 13 residues long.

This clonotype was counted between two and nine times. The chain recombines TRBV6-2 or TRBV6-3 with TRBJ2-3; D might be TRBD1 (6 bases). Trimming cost V 5 bases and J 2 bases, with 11 bases left between them. Germline V gene lookup returns CDR1 MNHEY and CDR2 SVGEGT. CDR3 length: 14 residues. This chain's CDR3 is CASSNRDITDTQYF. Here the CDR3 DNA reads TGTGCCAGCAGTAACCGGGACATCACAGATACGCAGTATTTT.

The chain has TRBV6-5 and TRBJ1-4; D gene uncertain. The CDR3 runs 14 residues. Trimming removed 2 bases at V and 1 base at J, with 5 bases between. Germline CDR1 and CDR2: MNHEY and SVGAGI. The DNA of the CDR3 is TGTGCCAGCAGTTACGGAGGAACTAATGAAAAACTGTTTTTT. Translating it yields CASSYGGTNEKLFF.

This clonotype was detected many times. V usage is TRBV29-1 and J usage is TRBJ2-1; TRBD2 aligns across 10 bases. V gave up 7 bases and J gave up 1 base; unmatched junction bases: 22. CDR3 size: 20 residues. The V gene's germline CDR1 is SQVTM and CDR2 ANQGSEA. CDR3 sequence reads: CSAEPVGEAGGLWSYNEQFF. The CDR3 DNA reads as TGCAGCGCCGAGCCGGTGGGGGAAGCGGGAGGGCTCTGGTCCTACAATGAGCAGTTCTTC.